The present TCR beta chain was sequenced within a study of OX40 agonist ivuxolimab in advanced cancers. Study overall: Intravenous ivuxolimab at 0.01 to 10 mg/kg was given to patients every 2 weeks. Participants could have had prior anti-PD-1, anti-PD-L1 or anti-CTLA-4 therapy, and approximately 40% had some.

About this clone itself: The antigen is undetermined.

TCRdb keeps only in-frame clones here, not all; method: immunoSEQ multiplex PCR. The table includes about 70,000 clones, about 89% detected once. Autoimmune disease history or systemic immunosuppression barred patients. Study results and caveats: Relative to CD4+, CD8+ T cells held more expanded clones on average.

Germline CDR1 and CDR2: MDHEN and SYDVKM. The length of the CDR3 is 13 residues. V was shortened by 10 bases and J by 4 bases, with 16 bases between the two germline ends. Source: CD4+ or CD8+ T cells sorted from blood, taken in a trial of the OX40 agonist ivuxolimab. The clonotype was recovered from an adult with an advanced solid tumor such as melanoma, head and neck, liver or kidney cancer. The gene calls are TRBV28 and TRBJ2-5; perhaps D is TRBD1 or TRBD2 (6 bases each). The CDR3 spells CATTRGVRETQYF. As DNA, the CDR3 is TGTGCCACCACAAGGGGGGTTCGAGAGACCCAGTACTTC.